These T cell receptor beta chains were read from a single sample in a study of T-cell reconstitution after alpha-beta-depleted transplantation in children. TCRdb fed the PCR reads into MiXCR, producing one record per CDR3 protein. The sample lists some 840,000 distinct CDR3 sequences, approximately 15% occurring once. The sample in question was PBMCs, mostly from graft donor cells, obtained 360 days after TCRalphabeta/CD19-depleted stem cell transplant. Every receptor here comes from a male patient aged 10 to 17 who had a stem cell transplant for acute lymphoblastic leukemia, so the T cells may come from the graft donor. Both conserved end residues are part of each CDR3. The order of the fields is clone size, J gene, V gene, D gene, CDR3 DNA, CDR3 protein. The D gene is left open where the match is weak. The size field is filled for only some rows; it gives once, few, many or a size class.

abundance: many
j_gene: TRBJ2-1
v_gene: TRBV6-4
d_gene: TRBD2
CDR3nt: TGTGCCAGCCGAGCTAGCGGGAGACTGTTCTTC
CDR3aa: CASRASGRLFF

abundance: .
j_gene: TRBJ2-7
v_gene: TRBV12-3/TRBV12-4
d_gene: .
CDR3nt: TGTGCCAGCAGTTTAAGTATTCCCCCCTACGAGCAGTACTTC
CDR3aa: CASSLSIPPYEQYF

abundance: few
j_gene: TRBJ2-7
v_gene: TRBV9
d_gene: .
CDR3nt: TGTGCCAGCAGCGTAGATTACAGCGCTTACGAGCAGTACTTC
CDR3aa: CASSVDYSAYEQYF

abundance: many
j_gene: TRBJ2-7
v_gene: TRBV2
d_gene: .
CDR3nt: TGTGCCAGCAGAGATACTAGGGCTTCTGTGGCGTACGAGCAGTACTTC
CDR3aa: CASRDTRASVAYEQYF

abundance: .
j_gene: TRBJ2-1
v_gene: TRBV29-1
d_gene: .
CDR3nt: TGCAGCGTTCGGGAGCCCTCCTACAATGAGCAGTTCTTC
CDR3aa: CSVREPSYNEQFF

abundance: few
j_gene: TRBJ2-7
v_gene: TRBV5-4
d_gene: .
CDR3nt: TGTGCCAGCAGCCCGGGACCTCCCCACTACGAGCAGTACTTC
CDR3aa: CASSPGPPHYEQYF

abundance: many
j_gene: TRBJ2-7
v_gene: TRBV6-1
d_gene: .
CDR3nt: TGTGCCAGCAGTGAGAATCGACCGGCGGGGTACGAGCAGTACTTC
CDR3aa: CASSENRPAGYEQYF

abundance: .
j_gene: TRBJ2-2
v_gene: TRBV11-3
d_gene: .
CDR3nt: TGTGCCAGCAGCCCTGCTCGCTCCAACACCGGGGAGCTGTTTTTT
CDR3aa: CASSPARSNTGELFF

abundance: .
j_gene: TRBJ2-7
v_gene: TRBV5-6
d_gene: .
CDR3nt: TGTGCCAGCAGACTCGAGGACAACCTTAACTACGAGCAGTACTTC
CDR3aa: CASRLEDNLNYEQYF

abundance: .
j_gene: TRBJ1-1
v_gene: TRBV20-1
d_gene: .
CDR3nt: TGCAGTGCTAGAGATCCGGTCACCACTGAAGCTTTCTTT
CDR3aa: CSARDPVTTEAFF

abundance: few
j_gene: TRBJ2-7
v_gene: TRBV9
d_gene: TRBD2
CDR3nt: TGTGCCAGCAGCCTCTCCGGCGGGAGACCCTCCGAGCAGTACTTC
CDR3aa: CASSLSGGRPSEQYF

abundance: .
j_gene: TRBJ1-2
v_gene: TRBV15
d_gene: .
CDR3nt: TGTGCCACCAGCAGAGATCCCAAGGGGACAACCGGAGGCTACACCTTC
CDR3aa: CATSRDPKGTTGGYTF

abundance: few
j_gene: TRBJ2-3
v_gene: TRBV5-1
d_gene: TRBD1
CDR3nt: TGCGCCAGCAGTTTTTCGGACAGGCGAAGCACAGATACGCAGTATTTT
CDR3aa: CASSFSDRRSTDTQYF

abundance: .
j_gene: TRBJ1-6
v_gene: TRBV10-3
d_gene: .
CDR3nt: TGTGCCATCAGTGAGACCGGACAGTCTGACAGCTCCTATAATTCACCCCTCCACTTT
CDR3aa: CAISETGQSDSSYNSPLHF

abundance: few
j_gene: TRBJ2-3
v_gene: TRBV11-2
d_gene: TRBD2
CDR3nt: TGTGCCAGCAGCGATCTAGCGGGAGCGGATACGCAGTATTTT
CDR3aa: CASSDLAGADTQYF

abundance: .
j_gene: TRBJ2-3
v_gene: TRBV5-1
d_gene: .
CDR3nt: TGCGCCAGCAGCTTGGGGCTAGGGGGGCGAATCACAGATACGCAGTATTTT
CDR3aa: CASSLGLGGRITDTQYF

abundance: .
j_gene: TRBJ1-2
v_gene: TRBV20-1
d_gene: TRBD1
CDR3nt: TGCAGTGCTAGAGATCAGGGGGGCCGGCAGGGCGACTATGGCTACACCTTC
CDR3aa: CSARDQGGRQGDYGYTF

abundance: many
j_gene: TRBJ2-1
v_gene: TRBV24-1
d_gene: TRBD1
CDR3nt: TGTGCCACCAGTGCGGGACAGAGTTTCAATGAGCAGTTCTTC
CDR3aa: CATSAGQSFNEQFF

abundance: few
j_gene: TRBJ2-7
v_gene: TRBV7-3
d_gene: .
CDR3nt: TGTGCCAGCAGCCCGACAGTAAACTTCTACGAGCAGTACTTC
CDR3aa: CASSPTVNFYEQYF

abundance: .
j_gene: TRBJ2-7
v_gene: TRBV5-1
d_gene: .
CDR3nt: TGCGCCAGCAGCTTGGCCACAGTGGGACTCTACGAGCAGTACTTC
CDR3aa: CASSLATVGLYEQYF

abundance: few
j_gene: TRBJ1-5
v_gene: TRBV12-3/TRBV12-4
d_gene: .
CDR3nt: TGTGCCAGCAGCTCCCCAACGATGGGTCAGCCCCAGCATTTT
CDR3aa: CASSSPTMGQPQHF

abundance: many
j_gene: TRBJ1-5
v_gene: TRBV29-1
d_gene: .
CDR3nt: TGCAGCGTTGGGCAGGGCAATAGCAATCAGCCCCAGCATTTT
CDR3aa: CSVGQGNSNQPQHF

abundance: .
j_gene: TRBJ1-5
v_gene: TRBV7-8
d_gene: .
CDR3nt: TGTGCCAGCAGCCCAACTCGTACCCAGCCCCAGCATTTT
CDR3aa: CASSPTRTQPQHF

abundance: many
j_gene: TRBJ2-4
v_gene: TRBV10-1
d_gene: .
CDR3nt: TGCGCCAGCAGTGAGTCGTGGGGCGGTGGCGGCCATTTAGCCAAAAACATTCAGTACTTC
CDR3aa: CASSESWGGGGHLAKNIQYF

abundance: few
j_gene: TRBJ2-3
v_gene: TRBV4-1
d_gene: TRBD2
CDR3nt: TGCGCCAGCAGGGGTCTATTAGCGGGCGGCACAGATACGCAGTATTTT
CDR3aa: CASRGLLAGGTDTQYF

abundance: few
j_gene: TRBJ2-3
v_gene: TRBV7-8
d_gene: .
CDR3nt: TGTGCCAGCAGCTTATCTTACGGACAGTCGACAGATACGCAGTATTTT
CDR3aa: CASSLSYGQSTDTQYF

abundance: few
j_gene: TRBJ1-3
v_gene: TRBV6-5
d_gene: .
CDR3nt: TGTGCCAGCAGTTACTCGACAGAGACTGGAAACACCATATATTTT
CDR3aa: CASSYSTETGNTIYF

abundance: few
j_gene: TRBJ2-5
v_gene: TRBV29-1
d_gene: .
CDR3nt: TGCAGCGTTGAACCCCCTCAGGCAATCGAGACCCAGTACTTC
CDR3aa: CSVEPPQAIETQYF

abundance: .
j_gene: TRBJ2-7
v_gene: TRBV9
d_gene: .
CDR3nt: TGTGCCAGCTCTCCGCGAGGTCTCGGGCCCTACGAGCAGTACTTC
CDR3aa: CASSPRGLGPYEQYF

abundance: few
j_gene: TRBJ1-5
v_gene: TRBV19
d_gene: TRBD1
CDR3nt: TGTGCCAGTAGTATACAACAGGGGATGCGTAATCAGCCCCAGCATTTT
CDR3aa: CASSIQQGMRNQPQHF

abundance: .
j_gene: TRBJ2-7
v_gene: TRBV20-1
d_gene: TRBD2
CDR3nt: TGCAGTGCTAGCCTACTAGCGGGAGGGCCGAACGAGCAGTACTTC
CDR3aa: CSASLLAGGPNEQYF

abundance: .
j_gene: TRBJ2-1
v_gene: TRBV12-5
d_gene: .
CDR3nt: TGTGCTAGCTTGACATTATCCTACAATGAGCAGTTCTTC
CDR3aa: CASLTLSYNEQFF

abundance: few
j_gene: TRBJ2-1
v_gene: TRBV9
d_gene: TRBD2
CDR3nt: TGTGCCAGGGTGGGGCTAGCGGGAGGAAATGAGCAGTTCTTC
CDR3aa: CARVGLAGGNEQFF

abundance: .
j_gene: TRBJ2-7
v_gene: TRBV3-1
d_gene: .
CDR3nt: TGTGCCAGCAGCCAACTGGGAGGGGGTGACGAGCAGTACTTC
CDR3aa: CASSQLGGGDEQYF

abundance: many
j_gene: TRBJ2-7
v_gene: TRBV5-1
d_gene: .
CDR3nt: TGCGCCAGCAGCTTGGAGGGAAGCGAGCAGTACTTC
CDR3aa: CASSLEGSEQYF

abundance: .
j_gene: TRBJ2-3
v_gene: TRBV10-1
d_gene: .
CDR3nt: TGCGCCAGCATGCCAGGGTCTGGAGATACGCAGTATTTT
CDR3aa: CASMPGSGDTQYF

abundance: .
j_gene: TRBJ2-1
v_gene: TRBV20-1
d_gene: TRBD1
CDR3nt: TGCAGTGCTTACGACCCGGGACAGGGAGACAATGAGCAGTTCTTC
CDR3aa: CSAYDPGQGDNEQFF

abundance: few
j_gene: TRBJ2-7
v_gene: TRBV6-5
d_gene: .
CDR3nt: TGTGCCAGCAGTTACTCCCAACTAGCCTGGCGGGATCCCTACGAGCAGTACTTC
CDR3aa: CASSYSQLAWRDPYEQYF

abundance: few
j_gene: TRBJ2-3
v_gene: TRBV5-5
d_gene: .
CDR3nt: TGTGCCAGCAGCTCCCAACAGGGTCTGAGCACAGATACGCAGTATTTT
CDR3aa: CASSSQQGLSTDTQYF

abundance: few
j_gene: TRBJ2-7
v_gene: TRBV20-1
d_gene: TRBD1
CDR3nt: TGCAGTGCAGACAGGGGGAGTACGGAGCAGTACTTC
CDR3aa: CSADRGSTEQYF